A single T cell receptor (beta chain) is shown here with its context. Three rounds of nested PCR, following a modified ARM-PCR protocol, produced the TCRbeta library. Each CDR3 protein is one row after TCRdb ran MiXCR on the multiplex PCR reads. The sample records approximately 90,000 distinct CDR3 sequences, roughly 70% being singletons. The template was RNA from unsorted bulk tissue. These data come from a study of tumor and adjacent non-tumor tissue in lung cancer. Sequencing was done on a sample of lung tumor tissue. The receptor was derived from a man aged 55-75 years with non-small cell lung cancer.

CDR3 DNA sequence: TGCAGTGCTAGAGTGGAGGCAGAGCAGTTCTTC. This codes for CSARVEAEQFF. This chain links TRBV20-1 with TRBJ2-1; D is possibly TRBD2 (5 bases). Between the trimmed V and J ends, which lost 1 base and 10 bases, there was a span of 8 bases. Germline V gives CDR1 DFQATT, CDR2 SNEGSKA (reference sequence). The CDR3 runs to 11 residues.